Listed below are T cell receptor beta chains from one sample, sequenced in a study of tumor-infiltrating lymphocytes in primary liver carcinoma. In TCRdb, the multiplex PCR reads were re-called with MiXCR into one record per CDR3 protein. The repertoire holds around 99,000 distinct CDR3 sequences, with 55% to 75% as singletons. The sequenced sample consisted of tumor-adjacent normal liver tissue. All receptors come from a man in his forties with primary liver carcinoma and hepatitis B virus infection. CDR3s include the opening cysteine and the closing phenylalanine or tryptophan. D genes are given only for firm matches. Clone size, where shown, is once, few, many, or a class for clones that have expanded.

abundance: once
j_gene: TRBJ2-1
d_gene: TRBD2
v_gene: TRBV11-2
CDR3nt: TGTGCTAGCAGCCTGGCGGGGGATGATCAGTTCTTC
CDR3aa: CASSLAGDDQFF

abundance: many
j_gene: TRBJ1-2
d_gene: NA
v_gene: TRBV5-4
CDR3nt: TGTGCCAGCAGCTTGGGCCTCCGGGGCACGGGGGGCTACACCTTC
CDR3aa: CASSLGLRGTGGYTF

abundance: NA
j_gene: TRBJ2-3
d_gene: NA
v_gene: TRBV28
CDR3nt: TGTGCCAGCAGGAAGGACAGAACCACAGATACGCAGTATTTT
CDR3aa: CASRKDRTTDTQYF

abundance: NA
j_gene: TRBJ2-1
d_gene: NA
v_gene: TRBV29-1
CDR3nt: TGCAGTGTTGAAGGATCGAGCGTCGATGAGCAGTTCTTC
CDR3aa: CSVEGSSVDEQFF

abundance: NA
j_gene: TRBJ2-1
d_gene: NA
v_gene: TRBV28
CDR3nt: TGTGCCAGCACTTCCGCCTCAGGGGAAAGCTACAATGAGCAGTTCTTC
CDR3aa: CASTSASGESYNEQFF

abundance: many
j_gene: TRBJ2-7
d_gene: NA
v_gene: TRBV29-1
CDR3nt: TGCAGCGTTGACAGAGGGATGGGCGAGCAGTACTTC
CDR3aa: CSVDRGMGEQYF

abundance: NA
j_gene: TRBJ2-5
d_gene: NA
v_gene: TRBV11-2
CDR3nt: TGTGCCAGCAGCCTGCCCCCGGAGGTCAGGAAGGACTTTCAAGAGACCCAGCACTTC
CDR3aa: CASSLPPEVRKDFQETQHF

abundance: NA
j_gene: TRBJ2-5
d_gene: NA
v_gene: TRBV11-1
CDR3nt: TGTGACAGCGGTCCGCCCCCGGAGGTAAGGAAGGACTTCCAAGAGACCCAATACTTC
CDR3aa: CDSGPPPEVRKDFQETQYF

abundance: NA
j_gene: TRBJ2-1
d_gene: NA
v_gene: TRBV7-9
CDR3nt: TGTGCCAGAAGCTTAGTAGAGACGGTTGAGCAGTTCTTC
CDR3aa: CARSLVETVEQFF

abundance: NA
j_gene: TRBJ2-7
d_gene: NA
v_gene: TRBV12-3/TRBV12-4
CDR3nt: TGTGCCAGCAGCAGACTAGTTTGGGAGCAGTACTTC
CDR3aa: CASSRLVWEQYF

abundance: NA
j_gene: TRBJ2-4
d_gene: NA
v_gene: TRBV5-6
CDR3nt: TGTGCCAGCAGCTTGGGACTCGCCAAAAACATTCAGTACTTC
CDR3aa: CASSLGLAKNIQYF

abundance: NA
j_gene: TRBJ2-7
d_gene: TRBD2
v_gene: TRBV5-1
CDR3nt: TGCGCCAGCAGCCTGACTAGCGGGCAGGCCAACGAGCAGTACTTC
CDR3aa: CASSLTSGQANEQYF

abundance: NA
j_gene: TRBJ2-7
d_gene: TRBD2
v_gene: TRBV6-1
CDR3nt: TGTGCTAGCGGTGGAGGTCGGACTAGCGGCGAGCAGTACTTC
CDR3aa: CASGGGRTSGEQYF

abundance: NA
j_gene: TRBJ1-2
d_gene: NA
v_gene: TRBV11-2
CDR3nt: TGTGTCAGCAGCCTCCTTTGGGCCCGTGGCTACGCCTTC
CDR3aa: CVSSLLWARGYAF

abundance: NA
j_gene: TRBJ2-6
d_gene: TRBD1
v_gene: TRBV11-2
CDR3nt: TGTGTCGGCAGCAGAAATGTCGGCCTGACAGGGTCTGATTCTGGGGCCAACGTCCTGACTTTC
CDR3aa: CVGSRNVGLTGSDSGANVLTF

abundance: many
j_gene: TRBJ2-3
d_gene: TRBD2
v_gene: TRBV5-6
CDR3nt: TGTGCCAGCAGCCCGGGACTAGGAACCTCTCGCACAGATACGCAGTATTTT
CDR3aa: CASSPGLGTSRTDTQYF

abundance: NA
j_gene: TRBJ2-3
d_gene: TRBD2
v_gene: TRBV11-1
CDR3nt: TGTACCAGCAGCAAGGGACTAGCGGTTAACACAGGTACGCAGTATTTT
CDR3aa: CTSSKGLAVNTGTQYF